This entry is about one T cell receptor (beta chain). J gave up 1 base and V 5 bases, and 5 bases lay outside the gene matches. The V gene's germline CDR1 is SGHDN and CDR2 FVKESK. The CDR3 length is 16 residues. The data belong to a study of blood T cell repertoires in COVID-19. Some clones are missing from TCRdb's copy, which holds only in-frame ones; the method was immunoSEQ multiplex PCR. The table lists approximately 120,000 clones, approximately 90% of them singletons, with about 18% in the top ten. The receptor's source is a human donor with acute or convalescent COVID-19. The donor label of this sample is uncertain. This chain links TRBV14 with TRBJ2-5; 12 bases are a match to TRBD2. The source material was peripheral blood. The CDR3, as DNA: TGTGCCAGCAGCAGAGGGACTAGCGGGTTCCAAGAGACCCAGTACTTC. This sequence encodes CASSRGTSGFQETQYF.